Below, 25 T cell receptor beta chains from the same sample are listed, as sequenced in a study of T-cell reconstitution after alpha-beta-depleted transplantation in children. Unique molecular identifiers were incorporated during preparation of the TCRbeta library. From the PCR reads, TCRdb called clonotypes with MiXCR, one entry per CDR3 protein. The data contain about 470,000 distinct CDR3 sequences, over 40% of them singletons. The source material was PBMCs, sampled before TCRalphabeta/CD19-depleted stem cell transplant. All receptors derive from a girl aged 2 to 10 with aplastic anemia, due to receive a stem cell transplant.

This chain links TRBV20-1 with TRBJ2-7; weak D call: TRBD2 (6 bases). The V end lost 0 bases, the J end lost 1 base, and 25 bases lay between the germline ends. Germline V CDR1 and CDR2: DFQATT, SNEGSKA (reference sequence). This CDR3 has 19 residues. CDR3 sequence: CSAREKPTVEGLKSYEQYF. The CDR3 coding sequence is TGCAGTGCTAGAGAAAAACCCACGGTGGAGGGCCTAAAATCCTACGAGCAGTACTTC.

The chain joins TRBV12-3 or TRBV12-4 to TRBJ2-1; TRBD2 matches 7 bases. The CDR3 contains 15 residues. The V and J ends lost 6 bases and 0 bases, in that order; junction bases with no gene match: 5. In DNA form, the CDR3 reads TGTGCCAGCAGCCTAGCGGCTAGCTCCTACAATGAGCAGTTCTTC. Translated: CASSLAASSYNEQFF.

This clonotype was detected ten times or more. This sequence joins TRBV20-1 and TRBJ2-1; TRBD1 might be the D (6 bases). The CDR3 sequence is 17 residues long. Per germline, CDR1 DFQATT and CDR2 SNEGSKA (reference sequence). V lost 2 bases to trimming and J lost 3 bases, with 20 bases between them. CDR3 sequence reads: CSARSQTGSRLYNEQFF. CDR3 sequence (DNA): TGCAGTGCTAGATCCCAGACAGGTAGCAGACTCTACAATGAGCAGTTCTTC.

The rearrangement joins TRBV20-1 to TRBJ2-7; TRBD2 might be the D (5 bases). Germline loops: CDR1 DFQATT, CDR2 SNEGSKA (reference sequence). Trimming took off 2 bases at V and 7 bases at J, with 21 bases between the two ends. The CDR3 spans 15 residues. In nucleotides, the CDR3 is TGCAGTGCTAGATACCCGCGAGACCTGACGGGGGAGCAGTACTTC. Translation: CSARYPRDLTGEQYF.

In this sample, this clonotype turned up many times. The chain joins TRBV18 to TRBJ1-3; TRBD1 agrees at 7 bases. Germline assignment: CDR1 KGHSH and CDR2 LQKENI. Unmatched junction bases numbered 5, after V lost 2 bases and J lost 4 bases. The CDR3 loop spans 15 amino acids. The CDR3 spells CASSPEGARGNTIYF. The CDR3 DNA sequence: TGTGCCAGCTCACCAGAGGGGGCGCGAGGAAACACCATATATTTT.

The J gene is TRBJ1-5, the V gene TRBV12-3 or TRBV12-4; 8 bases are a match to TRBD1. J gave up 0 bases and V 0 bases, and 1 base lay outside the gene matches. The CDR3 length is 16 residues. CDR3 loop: CASSLAGQGSNQPQHF. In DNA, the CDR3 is TGTGCCAGCAGTTTAGCCGGACAGGGTAGCAATCAGCCCCAGCATTTT.

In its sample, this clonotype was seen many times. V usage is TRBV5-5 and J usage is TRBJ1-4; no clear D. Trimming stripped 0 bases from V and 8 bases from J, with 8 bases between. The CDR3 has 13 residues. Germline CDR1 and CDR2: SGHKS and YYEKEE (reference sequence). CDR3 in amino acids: CASSLAAAEKLFF. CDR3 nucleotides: TGTGCCAGCAGCTTGGCAGCCGCAGAAAAACTGTTTTTT.

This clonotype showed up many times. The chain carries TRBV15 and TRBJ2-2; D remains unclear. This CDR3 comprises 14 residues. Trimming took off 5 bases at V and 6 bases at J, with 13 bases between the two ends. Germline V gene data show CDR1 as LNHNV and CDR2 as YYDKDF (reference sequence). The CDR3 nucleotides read TGTGCCACCAGCCCCATCGGACGTGCCGGGGAGCTGTTTTTT. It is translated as CATSPIGRAGELFF.

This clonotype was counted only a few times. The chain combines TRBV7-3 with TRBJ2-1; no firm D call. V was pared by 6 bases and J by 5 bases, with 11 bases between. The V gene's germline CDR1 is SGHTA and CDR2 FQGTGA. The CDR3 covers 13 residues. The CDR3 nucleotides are TGTGCCAGCAGGGCTAGTCCCCACAATGAGCAGTTCTTC. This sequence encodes CASRASPHNEQFF. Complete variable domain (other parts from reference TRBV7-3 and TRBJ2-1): GAGVSQTPSNKVTEKGKYVELRCDPISGHTALYWYRQSLGQGPEFLIYFQGTGAADDSGLPNDRFFAVRPEGSVSTLKIQRTERGDSAVYLCASRASPHNEQFFGPGTRLTVL.

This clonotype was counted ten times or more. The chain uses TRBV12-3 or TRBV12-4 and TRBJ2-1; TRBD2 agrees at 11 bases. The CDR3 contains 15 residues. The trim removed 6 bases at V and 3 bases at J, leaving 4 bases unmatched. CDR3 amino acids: CASRPSGRHYNEQFF. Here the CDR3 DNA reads TGTGCCAGCAGACCTAGCGGGAGGCACTACAATGAGCAGTTCTTC.

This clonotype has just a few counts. CDR3 protein: CSASSGLAGGTTYEQYF. Written as DNA, the CDR3 is TGCAGTGCATCCTCGGGACTAGCGGGAGGAACCACTTACGAGCAGTACTTC. This rearrangement joins TRBV20-1 to TRBJ2-7, with 15 bases identical to TRBD2. Trimming at V came to 6 bases and at J to 4 bases, leaving 13 bases not matched to a gene. CDR3 size: 17 residues. The germline V gene encodes CDR1 DFQATT and CDR2 SNEGSKA (reference sequence).

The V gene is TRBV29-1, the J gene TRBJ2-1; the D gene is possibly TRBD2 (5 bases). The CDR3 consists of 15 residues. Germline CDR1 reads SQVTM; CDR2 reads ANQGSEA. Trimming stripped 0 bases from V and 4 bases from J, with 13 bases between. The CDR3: CSVEDKAAGYNEQFF. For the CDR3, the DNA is TGCAGCGTTGAAGATAAAGCGGCAGGTTACAATGAGCAGTTCTTC.

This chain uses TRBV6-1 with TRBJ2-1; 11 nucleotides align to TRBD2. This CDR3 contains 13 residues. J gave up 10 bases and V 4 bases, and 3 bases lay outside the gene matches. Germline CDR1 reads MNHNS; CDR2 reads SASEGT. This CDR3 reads CASSGLAGREQFF. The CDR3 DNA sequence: TGTGCCAGCAGTGGACTAGCGGGAAGGGAGCAGTTCTTC.

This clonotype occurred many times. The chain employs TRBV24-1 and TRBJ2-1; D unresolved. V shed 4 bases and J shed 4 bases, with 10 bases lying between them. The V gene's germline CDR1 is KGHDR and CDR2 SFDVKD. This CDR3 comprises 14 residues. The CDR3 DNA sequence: TGTGCCACCAGTGAGCCGGCCCCTTACAATGAGCAGTTCTTC. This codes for CATSEPAPYNEQFF.

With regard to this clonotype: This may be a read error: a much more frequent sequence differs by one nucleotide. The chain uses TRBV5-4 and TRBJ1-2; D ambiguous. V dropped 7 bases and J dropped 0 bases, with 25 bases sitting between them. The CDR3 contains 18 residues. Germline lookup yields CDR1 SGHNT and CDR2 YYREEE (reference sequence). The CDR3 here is CASRCFFSWAPTNYGYTF. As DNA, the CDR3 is TGTGCCAGCCGCTGCTTTTTCTCTTGGGCACCTACTAACTATGGCTACACCTTC.

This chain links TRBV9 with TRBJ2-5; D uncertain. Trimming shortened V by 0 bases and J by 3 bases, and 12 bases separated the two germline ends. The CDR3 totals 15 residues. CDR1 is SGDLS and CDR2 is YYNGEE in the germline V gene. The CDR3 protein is CASSVGGRAEETQYF. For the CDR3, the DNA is TGTGCCAGCAGCGTAGGCGGACGGGCAGAAGAGACCCAGTACTTC.

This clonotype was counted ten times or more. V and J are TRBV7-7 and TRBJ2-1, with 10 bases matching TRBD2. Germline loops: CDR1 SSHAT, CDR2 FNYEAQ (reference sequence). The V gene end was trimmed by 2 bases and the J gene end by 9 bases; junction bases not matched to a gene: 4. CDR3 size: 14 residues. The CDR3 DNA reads TGTGCCAGCAGCTTACTAGCGGGAGACAGTGAGCAGTTCTTC. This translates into CASSLLAGDSEQFF.

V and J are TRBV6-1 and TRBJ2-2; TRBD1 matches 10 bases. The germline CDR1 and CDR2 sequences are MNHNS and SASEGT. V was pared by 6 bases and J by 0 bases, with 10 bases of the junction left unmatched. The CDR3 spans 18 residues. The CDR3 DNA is TGTGCCAGCAGGGGACAGGGGCCCAGCCCGACGAACACCGGGGAGCTGTTTTTT. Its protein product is CASRGQGPSPTNTGELFF.

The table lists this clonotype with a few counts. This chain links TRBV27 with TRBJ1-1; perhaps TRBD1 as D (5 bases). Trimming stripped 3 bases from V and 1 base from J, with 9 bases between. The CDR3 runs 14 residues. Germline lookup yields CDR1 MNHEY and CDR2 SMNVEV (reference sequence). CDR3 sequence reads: CASSLYRQNTEAFF. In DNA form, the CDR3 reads TGTGCCAGCAGTTTGTACAGGCAGAACACTGAAGCTTTCTTT.

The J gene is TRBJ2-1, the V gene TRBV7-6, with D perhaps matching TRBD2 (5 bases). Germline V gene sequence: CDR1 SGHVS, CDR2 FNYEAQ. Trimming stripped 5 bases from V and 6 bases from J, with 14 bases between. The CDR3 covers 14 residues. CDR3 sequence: CASSPEVHANEQFF. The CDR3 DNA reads TGTGCCAGCAGCCCGGAGGTGCACGCCAATGAGCAGTTCTTC.

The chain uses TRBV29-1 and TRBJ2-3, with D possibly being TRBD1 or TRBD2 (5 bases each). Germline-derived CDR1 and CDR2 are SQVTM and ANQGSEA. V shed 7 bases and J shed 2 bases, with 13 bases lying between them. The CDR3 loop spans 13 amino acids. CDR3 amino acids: CSAAGALTDTQYF. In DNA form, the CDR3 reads TGCAGCGCCGCCGGGGCCCTCACAGATACGCAGTATTTT.

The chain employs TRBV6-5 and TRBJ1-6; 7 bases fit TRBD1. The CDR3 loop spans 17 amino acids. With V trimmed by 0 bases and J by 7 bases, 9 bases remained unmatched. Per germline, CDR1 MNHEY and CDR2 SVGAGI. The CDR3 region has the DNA TGTGCCAGCAGTTACTCATTATATGGGACAGAGAATTCACCCCTCCACTTT. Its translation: CASSYSLYGTENSPLHF.

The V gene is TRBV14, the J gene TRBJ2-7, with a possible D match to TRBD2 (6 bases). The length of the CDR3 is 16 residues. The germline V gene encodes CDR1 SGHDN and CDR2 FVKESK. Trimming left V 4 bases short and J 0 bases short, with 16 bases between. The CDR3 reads CASSPGEGLASYEQYF. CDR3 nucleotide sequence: TGTGCCAGCAGCCCCGGAGAGGGACTGGCCTCCTACGAGCAGTACTTC. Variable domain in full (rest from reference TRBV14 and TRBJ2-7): EAGVTQFPSHSVIEKGQTVTLRCDPISGHDNLYWYRRVMGKEIKFLLHFVKESKQDESGMPNNRFLAERTGGTYSTLKVQPAELEDSGVYFCASSPGEGLASYEQYFGPGTRLTVT.

Here the CDR3 DNA reads TGTGCCAGCAGTTACTCGGGTGAGGCCGGGGGCGAGCAGTACTTC. This sequence encodes CASSYSGEAGGEQYF. The chain is built from TRBV6-5 and TRBJ2-7; TRBD2 might be the D (6 bases). The CDR3 consists of 15 residues. Germline V lookup: CDR1 MNHEY, CDR2 SVGAGI. V shed 0 bases and J shed 6 bases, with 15 bases lying between them.

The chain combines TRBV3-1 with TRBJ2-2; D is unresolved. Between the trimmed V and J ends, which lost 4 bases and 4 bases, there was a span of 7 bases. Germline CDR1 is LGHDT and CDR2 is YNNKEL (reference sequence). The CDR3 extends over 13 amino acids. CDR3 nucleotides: TGTGCCAGCAGCCCTCTTCCCACCGGGGAGCTGTTTTTT. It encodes CASSPLPTGELFF.